A selection of T cell receptor beta chains follows, all from one sample in a study of PD-L1 blockade in urothelial cancer. Measured with immunoSEQ multiplex PCR; TCRdb has only the in-frame clones, and not every one. There are under 85,000 clones in the sample; 80% to 95% occur only once, and 0.87% lies in the top ten. The sample consisted of PBMCs, taken around atezolizumab (anti-PD-L1) treatment. These receptors all come from a woman of 80 years or more with urothelial cancer. Each CDR3 is given with its conserved first and last residue. Fields, in order: CDR3 DNA, CDR3 protein, V gene, J gene, D gene, clone size. The D gene is left open where the match is weak. Clone size is not always given. Where it is, it says once, few, many or a class for expanded clones.

CDR3 DNA: TGTGCCAGCAGTGTTTCGACAGCGGGTAGTCCGCCCCAGCATTTT; CDR3 protein: CASSVSTAGSPPQHF; V gene: TRBV6-1; J gene: TRBJ1-5; D gene: NA; clone size: NA
CDR3 DNA: TGTGCCAGCAGTGAATTGAGTGTACAAGAGACCCAGTACTTC; CDR3 protein: CASSELSVQETQYF; V gene: TRBV2; J gene: TRBJ2-5; D gene: NA; clone size: NA
CDR3 DNA: TGCGCCAGCAGCACAGGGTCCTACGAGCAGTACTTC; CDR3 protein: CASSTGSYEQYF; V gene: TRBV5-1; J gene: TRBJ2-7; D gene: NA; clone size: NA
CDR3 DNA: TGCAGCGTTGTCAGGGGCAATGAGCAGTTCTTC; CDR3 protein: CSVVRGNEQFF; V gene: TRBV29-1; J gene: TRBJ2-1; D gene: NA; clone size: NA
CDR3 DNA: TGTGCCTGGAGTGCCCCCCGGGACAGGGAGGGGACTGGCTATGGCTACACCTTC; CDR3 protein: CAWSAPRDREGTGYGYTF; V gene: TRBV30; J gene: TRBJ1-2; D gene: TRBD1; clone size: NA
CDR3 DNA: TGTGCCAGCAGTCCTGGGACAGCCTTTAGCAATCAGCCCCAGCATTTT; CDR3 protein: CASSPGTAFSNQPQHF; V gene: TRBV28; J gene: TRBJ1-5; D gene: TRBD1; clone size: NA
CDR3 DNA: TGTGCCAGCAGTTCTCTAACAGGGGCCGAAGCTTTCTTT; CDR3 protein: CASSSLTGAEAFF; V gene: TRBV28; J gene: TRBJ1-1; D gene: TRBD1; clone size: NA
CDR3 DNA: TGTGCCGCCGGAGGTGTTGAAGCTTTCTTT; CDR3 protein: CAAGGVEAFF; V gene: TRBV19; J gene: TRBJ1-1; D gene: NA; clone size: NA
CDR3 DNA: TGTGCCAGCAGCTTAAGTCGTGACAGCTCTGGAAACACCATATATTTT; CDR3 protein: CASSLSRDSSGNTIYF; V gene: TRBV7-3; J gene: TRBJ1-3; D gene: NA; clone size: NA
CDR3 DNA: TGTGCCAGCAGCTTGAAAGGAGCTAGCAATCAGCCCCAGCATTTT; CDR3 protein: CASSLKGASNQPQHF; V gene: TRBV5-4; J gene: TRBJ1-5; D gene: NA; clone size: NA
CDR3 DNA: TGTGCCAGCAGACAATCCGGGACAGGGGCAAATGAGCAGTTCTTC; CDR3 protein: CASRQSGTGANEQFF; V gene: TRBV27; J gene: TRBJ2-1; D gene: TRBD1; clone size: many
CDR3 DNA: TGTGCCAGCAGCCGCGACAGGGCTGACACAGATACGCAGTATTTT; CDR3 protein: CASSRDRADTDTQYF; V gene: TRBV7-9; J gene: TRBJ2-3; D gene: TRBD1; clone size: NA
CDR3 DNA: TGTGCCAGCAGGGCGAGACAGGGCAGCAATCAGCCCCAGCATTTT; CDR3 protein: CASRARQGSNQPQHF; V gene: TRBV27; J gene: TRBJ1-5; D gene: TRBD1; clone size: NA
CDR3 DNA: TGCAGTGCCAGCCCTGGGGGGGCCCAGCATTTT; CDR3 protein: CSASPGGAQHF; V gene: TRBV20-1; J gene: TRBJ1-5; D gene: NA; clone size: NA
CDR3 DNA: TGTGCCAGCAGCCCCCTCGGGGTGGATACGCAGTATTTT; CDR3 protein: CASSPLGVDTQYF; V gene: TRBV11-2; J gene: TRBJ2-3; D gene: NA; clone size: NA
CDR3 DNA: TGTGCCGTCTCCGTGGGACAGTCTAGAACGGGAAACACCATATATTTT; CDR3 protein: CAVSVGQSRTGNTIYF; V gene: TRBV10-3; J gene: TRBJ1-3; D gene: TRBD1; clone size: NA
CDR3 DNA: TGTGCCTGGAGTTTTCCAGGGGGTATGAACACTGAAGCTTTCTTT; CDR3 protein: CAWSFPGGMNTEAFF; V gene: TRBV30; J gene: TRBJ1-1; D gene: TRBD1; clone size: NA
CDR3 DNA: TGTGCCAGCCGGGACAGGTATAGCAATCAGCCCCAGCATTTT; CDR3 protein: CASRDRYSNQPQHF; V gene: TRBV19; J gene: TRBJ1-5; D gene: TRBD1; clone size: NA
CDR3 DNA: TGTGCCAGCAGCCTCGCCTCAGGGAGGGACACTGAAGCTTTCTTT; CDR3 protein: CASSLASGRDTEAFF; V gene: TRBV14; J gene: TRBJ1-1; D gene: NA; clone size: NA
CDR3 DNA: TGTGCCAGCAGCTTACAACAGGAGACCCAGTACTTC; CDR3 protein: CASSLQQETQYF; V gene: TRBV5-5; J gene: TRBJ2-5; D gene: NA; clone size: NA
CDR3 DNA: TGTGCCAGCAGTTTATCGGCCCCGGGTCAGCCCCAGCATTTT; CDR3 protein: CASSLSAPGQPQHF; V gene: TRBV28; J gene: TRBJ1-5; D gene: NA; clone size: NA
CDR3 DNA: TGTGCCAGCACCGTAGGGGGGGGGTATAATAATGAGCAGTTCTTC; CDR3 protein: CASTVGGGYNNEQFF; V gene: TRBV28; J gene: TRBJ2-1; D gene: NA; clone size: NA
CDR3 DNA: TGTGCCAGCTCACCATCTATAGACTTCAATCAGCCCCAGCATTTT; CDR3 protein: CASSPSIDFNQPQHF; V gene: TRBV18; J gene: TRBJ1-5; D gene: NA; clone size: once
CDR3 DNA: TGTGCCAGCAGCGCGGACAGGGTGGGCGGGGAGCTGTTTTTT; CDR3 protein: CASSADRVGGELFF; V gene: TRBV7-3; J gene: TRBJ2-2; D gene: TRBD1; clone size: NA
CDR3 DNA: TGTGCCAGCAGTTTAACGGGATTAGCTAACTATGGCTACACCTTC; CDR3 protein: CASSLTGLANYGYTF; V gene: TRBV27; J gene: TRBJ1-2; D gene: NA; clone size: NA
CDR3 DNA: TGTGCCAGCAGCCCCACTCTTCCTCGGCGGGAGGCCAGATATGAGCAGTTCTTC; CDR3 protein: CASSPTLPRREARYEQFF; V gene: TRBV7-9; J gene: TRBJ2-1; D gene: TRBD2; clone size: NA
CDR3 DNA: TGCAGCGTTGAAGAGAGGGGGAGATATGAAGCTTTCTTT; CDR3 protein: CSVEERGRYEAFF; V gene: TRBV29-1; J gene: TRBJ1-1; D gene: NA; clone size: NA
CDR3 DNA: TGTGCCAGCAGCTCCGGGACAGCTTCACAAGAGACCCAGTACTTC; CDR3 protein: CASSSGTASQETQYF; V gene: TRBV5-4; J gene: TRBJ2-5; D gene: TRBD1; clone size: NA
CDR3 DNA: TGCGCCAGCAGACGACAGGACGCGGTCACAGATACGCAGTATTTT; CDR3 protein: CASRRQDAVTDTQYF; V gene: TRBV10-2; J gene: TRBJ2-3; D gene: NA; clone size: NA
CDR3 DNA: TGTGCCAGCAGTGGGGACAGGGGATCTGGAAACACCATATATTTT; CDR3 protein: CASSGDRGSGNTIYF; V gene: TRBV28; J gene: TRBJ1-3; D gene: TRBD1; clone size: NA
CDR3 DNA: TGTGCCAGCAGCTTAGCGGACAGCTATGGCTACACCTTC; CDR3 protein: CASSLADSYGYTF; V gene: TRBV7-8; J gene: TRBJ1-2; D gene: NA; clone size: NA
CDR3 DNA: TGTGCCAGCAGCCGAGTGGTTCATGAGCAGTTCTTC; CDR3 protein: CASSRVVHEQFF; V gene: TRBV13; J gene: TRBJ2-1; D gene: NA; clone size: NA
CDR3 DNA: TGTGCCAGCAGCTTGGCCGAAGGGACACTTGGACGTGGCTACACCTTC; CDR3 protein: CASSLAEGTLGRGYTF; V gene: TRBV5-5; J gene: TRBJ1-2; D gene: NA; clone size: NA
CDR3 DNA: TGTGCCAGCGGACAGGGGAGGAACACTGAAGCTTTCTTT; CDR3 protein: CASGQGRNTEAFF; V gene: TRBV27; J gene: TRBJ1-1; D gene: TRBD1; clone size: NA
CDR3 DNA: TGCAGCGTTGAAGATAACCAGTATGGCTACACCTTC; CDR3 protein: CSVEDNQYGYTF; V gene: TRBV29-1; J gene: TRBJ1-2; D gene: NA; clone size: NA
CDR3 DNA: TGTGCCAGCAGCCCTACCGGGGTACAAGACGGCTACACCTTC; CDR3 protein: CASSPTGVQDGYTF; V gene: TRBV7-3; J gene: TRBJ1-2; D gene: NA; clone size: NA
CDR3 DNA: TGTGCCAGCAACGGGGGGACCAAACGTAACACCGGGGAGCTGTTTTTT; CDR3 protein: CASNGGTKRNTGELFF; V gene: TRBV28; J gene: TRBJ2-2; D gene: TRBD2; clone size: NA
CDR3 DNA: TGCGCCAGCAGTGAAGAAGGTCAGGGGGCTTGGACGGATGGCTACACCTTC; CDR3 protein: CASSEEGQGAWTDGYTF; V gene: TRBV10-2; J gene: TRBJ1-2; D gene: TRBD1; clone size: NA
CDR3 DNA: TGTGCCAGCAGCTTGTCCCAGGGTACCTATGGCTACACCTTC; CDR3 protein: CASSLSQGTYGYTF; V gene: TRBV5-6; J gene: TRBJ1-2; D gene: NA; clone size: NA
CDR3 DNA: TGTGCCTGGAGCCTTAGTCTGTTAGGGGGCCGAGGTGAAAAACTGTTTTTT; CDR3 protein: CAWSLSLLGGRGEKLFF; V gene: TRBV30; J gene: TRBJ1-4; D gene: TRBD1; clone size: NA
CDR3 DNA: TGCGCCAGCAGTCGGTTAGCGGGAGCCGATGAGCAGTTCTTC; CDR3 protein: CASSRLAGADEQFF; V gene: TRBV5-1; J gene: TRBJ2-1; D gene: TRBD2; clone size: NA
CDR3 DNA: TGTGCCACCAGCATTGTGGGGGGGACAGGCCAGTACGAGCAGTACTTC; CDR3 protein: CATSIVGGTGQYEQYF; V gene: TRBV15; J gene: TRBJ2-7; D gene: NA; clone size: few
CDR3 DNA: TGTGCCAGCAGCTTAGTTGAGGGGGCGGCCGGGGAGACCCAGTACTTC; CDR3 protein: CASSLVEGAAGETQYF; V gene: TRBV13; J gene: TRBJ2-5; D gene: TRBD1; clone size: NA
CDR3 DNA: TGTGCCAGTAGTAGTTGGACTTTGAACACTGAAGCTTTCTTT; CDR3 protein: CASSSWTLNTEAFF; V gene: TRBV19; J gene: TRBJ1-1; D gene: NA; clone size: NA